The following is a T cell receptor (beta chain) sequence with its context. What it binds is unknown. Its ends do not fully match the called genes, so a read error is possible. This sample stems from a study of OX40 agonist ivuxolimab in advanced cancers. Study-wide context: Ivuxolimab, an agonistic anti-OX40 (CD134) antibody, was given to patients. Findings of the study overall: Among the lowest peripheral clonal expansion occurred in 0.1-3.0 mg/kg partial responders.

Germline CDR1 and CDR2: SSHAT and FNYEAQ (reference sequence). The CDR3 sequence is 15 residues long. The protocol was immunoSEQ multiplex PCR, while the TCRdb copy is restricted to in-frame clones and leaves out a portion. The data hold fewer than 85,000 clones, with roughly 80% observed a single time. The rearrangement uses TRBV7-7 and TRBJ2-1; 8 nucleotides line up with TRBD1. The clonotype originates from an adult with an advanced solid tumor such as melanoma, head and neck, liver or kidney cancer. Sequences were derived from CD4+ or CD8+ T cells sorted from blood, sampled in a trial of the OX40 agonist ivuxolimab. The CDR3 sequence: CASSLSGQGENEQFF. CDR3 nucleotide sequence: TGTGCTAGCAGCTTATCAGGACAGGGTGAAAATGAGCAGTTCTTC.